These T cell receptor beta chains were read from a single sample in a study of regulatory T cells in long-lasting Graves disease. TCRdb fed the multiplex PCR reads into MiXCR, producing one record per CDR3 protein. The sample records some 600,000 distinct CDR3 sequences, roughly a sixth being singletons. In addition, the sample was reused for a study of T cells in Graves' hyperthyroidism and ophthalmopathy.

The sequences come from peripheral blood mononuclear cells (PBMCs), collected at new diagnosis, from a patient treated with antithyroid drugs. The receptors stem from a man younger than 30 with Graves disease. CDR3s include the opening cysteine and the closing phenylalanine or tryptophan. Fields, in order: clone size, CDR3 length, V gene, CDR3 protein. Size is stated for part of the rows, as once, few or many counts, or as a class when the clone is expanded.

many 15 TRBV30 CAWAGTRVGKNIQYF
- 16 TRBV27 CASSLSQSSYNSPLHF
many 12 TRBV20-1 CSASGTGERAFF
few 14 TRBV9 CASSVSTGLSEQYF
many 15 TRBV20-1 CSATLEGPKVDTQYF
many 13 TRBV6-1 CATTAEHQETQYF
- 12 TRBV20-1 CSARVASPFFFF
- 15 TRBV7-9 CASGTSGRGPYEQYF
few 15 TRBV2 CASADERAGANVLTF
- 15 TRBV3-1 CASSPTFGNTDTQYF
many 14 TRBV2 CASSVVVRGETQYF
many 14 TRBV12-3/TRBV12-4 CASSLSGGIYEQYF
many 15 TRBV5-1 CASSLRAVSTDTQYF
few 14 TRBV20-1 CSTPRLAGEYEQYF